This is a list of T cell receptor beta chains from one sample in a study of Tregs in tolerant kidney transplant recipients. Clones were sequenced by immunoSEQ multiplex PCR, and TCRdb holds only the in-frame ones, with some missing. The profile shows around 61,000 clones, 70% to 90% of them singletons. Sequences were derived from CD4+ T cells from blood (PBMCs), sampled 6 months after the transplant. These receptors all stem from a human patient who received a combined kidney and bone marrow transplant. The graft donor may have contributed some T cells. The CDR3 runs from the conserved cysteine through the conserved F or W. The D gene is left open where the match is weak. Size is stated for part of the rows, as once, few or many counts, or as a class when the clone is expanded.

d_gene: -
j_gene: TRBJ2-1
v_gene: TRBV30
abundance: -
CDR3nt: TGTGCCTGGGTAGGGGGTAGGAATGAGCAGTTCTTC
CDR3aa: CAWVGGRNEQFF

d_gene: TRBD2
j_gene: TRBJ2-7
v_gene: TRBV4-2
abundance: -
CDR3nt: TGTGCCAGCAGCCAAGCCCAGACTAGCGGGGGGCCCTACGAGCAGTACTTC
CDR3aa: CASSQAQTSGGPYEQYF

d_gene: -
j_gene: TRBJ2-4
v_gene: TRBV2
abundance: -
CDR3nt: TGTGCCAGCAGGGCTCTCCTAGCCAAAAACATTCAGTACTTC
CDR3aa: CASRALLAKNIQYF

d_gene: TRBD1
j_gene: TRBJ2-1
v_gene: TRBV9
abundance: -
CDR3nt: TGTGCCAGCAGCGTAGTGGGGGACAGGTCTTACAATGAGCAGTTCTTC
CDR3aa: CASSVVGDRSYNEQFF

d_gene: -
j_gene: TRBJ2-5
v_gene: TRBV18
abundance: -
CDR3nt: TGTGCCAGCTCACCACCGGGTAGCCCTGGAGCGTGGGAGCAGTACTTC
CDR3aa: CASSPPGSPGAWEQYF

d_gene: -
j_gene: TRBJ1-2
v_gene: TRBV7-9
abundance: -
CDR3nt: TGTGCCAGCAGCTTGATATCGAGGCGCCGAGATGGCTACACCTTC
CDR3aa: CASSLISRRRDGYTF

d_gene: -
j_gene: TRBJ1-1
v_gene: TRBV5-6
abundance: -
CDR3nt: TGTGCCAGCAGTCGACAGCTCATGAACACTGAAGCTTTCTTT
CDR3aa: CASSRQLMNTEAFF

d_gene: -
j_gene: TRBJ1-1
v_gene: TRBV7-9
abundance: -
CDR3nt: TGTGCCAGCAGCTTAGCCCGTACAGCGAACACTGAAGCTTTCTTT
CDR3aa: CASSLARTANTEAFF

d_gene: TRBD1
j_gene: TRBJ1-2
v_gene: TRBV5-4
abundance: -
CDR3nt: TGTGCCAGCAGCGAGGGACAGGTGGTCTATGGCTACGCCTTC
CDR3aa: CASSEGQVVYGYAF

d_gene: TRBD2
j_gene: TRBJ2-2
v_gene: TRBV5-4
abundance: -
CDR3nt: TGTGCCAGCAGCCGAGAGACTAGCCACGGGGAGCTGTTTTTT
CDR3aa: CASSRETSHGELFF

d_gene: TRBD2
j_gene: TRBJ2-3
v_gene: TRBV6-1
abundance: -
CDR3nt: TGTGCCAGCAGTGAAATAAGCGGGGGGTTTTCTGGTACGCAGTATTTT
CDR3aa: CASSEISGGFSGTQYF

d_gene: -
j_gene: TRBJ1-2
v_gene: TRBV7-2
abundance: -
CDR3nt: TGTGCCAGCAGTGGACAGAGTGACTATGGCTACACCTTC
CDR3aa: CASSGQSDYGYTF

d_gene: -
j_gene: TRBJ2-7
v_gene: TRBV11-3
abundance: -
CDR3nt: TGTGCCAGCAGCTCCCGGACTGGAAGCTCCTACGAGCAGTACTTC
CDR3aa: CASSSRTGSSYEQYF

d_gene: -
j_gene: TRBJ2-1
v_gene: TRBV7-9
abundance: -
CDR3nt: TGTGCCAGCAGGATCTCCGGGACTTTCCCCAAGGGCTCCTACAATGAGCAGTTCTTC
CDR3aa: CASRISGTFPKGSYNEQFF

d_gene: TRBD1
j_gene: TRBJ1-3
v_gene: TRBV4-2
abundance: -
CDR3nt: TGTGCCAGCAGCCCCTTTGGGACAGCTTTGTCTCTTGGAAACACCATATATTTT
CDR3aa: CASSPFGTALSLGNTIYF

d_gene: TRBD2
j_gene: TRBJ2-1
v_gene: TRBV4-3
abundance: -
CDR3nt: TGCGCCAGCAGCCGGGGACTAGCGGGGGGAATAAGCTCCTACAATGAGCAGTTCTTC
CDR3aa: CASSRGLAGGISSYNEQFF

d_gene: TRBD1
j_gene: TRBJ1-5
v_gene: TRBV6-5
abundance: -
CDR3nt: TGTGCCAGCAGTTGGGACAGGAGCAATCAGCCCCAGCATTTT
CDR3aa: CASSWDRSNQPQHF

d_gene: TRBD1
j_gene: TRBJ2-3
v_gene: TRBV5-1
abundance: -
CDR3nt: TGCGCCAGCAGCCTATCAGGGGGCGCGTGGACAGATACGCAGTATTTT
CDR3aa: CASSLSGGAWTDTQYF

d_gene: TRBD2
j_gene: TRBJ2-5
v_gene: TRBV19
abundance: -
CDR3nt: TGTGCCAGTAGTATACTAGCGGGAGCTCGGGAGACCCAGTACTTC
CDR3aa: CASSILAGARETQYF

d_gene: TRBD2
j_gene: TRBJ2-3
v_gene: TRBV2
abundance: few
CDR3nt: TGTGCCAGCAAATTGGAGCGGGAGATGACAGATACGCAGTATTTT
CDR3aa: CASKLEREMTDTQYF

d_gene: TRBD1
j_gene: TRBJ2-7
v_gene: TRBV7-2
abundance: -
CDR3nt: TGTGCCAGCAGCTCCCGGGACAGGACCTACGAGCAGTACTTC
CDR3aa: CASSSRDRTYEQYF

d_gene: -
j_gene: TRBJ2-5
v_gene: TRBV5-6
abundance: -
CDR3nt: TGTGCCAGCAGTTTCAAAGAGACCCAGTACTTC
CDR3aa: CASSFKETQYF

d_gene: -
j_gene: TRBJ2-1
v_gene: TRBV9
abundance: -
CDR3nt: TGTGCCAGCACCCCACCGACGGACTCCGTCTACAATGAGCAGTTCTTC
CDR3aa: CASTPPTDSVYNEQFF

d_gene: -
j_gene: TRBJ2-3
v_gene: TRBV11-2
abundance: -
CDR3nt: TGTGCCAGCAGCTTAGAGAGGGGAGGGACAGGCCCAGATACGCAGTATTTT
CDR3aa: CASSLERGGTGPDTQYF

d_gene: TRBD2
j_gene: TRBJ2-1
v_gene: TRBV5-4
abundance: once
CDR3nt: TGTGCCAGCAGCCGTAGCGGGAGCCCCTACAATGAGCAGTTCTTC
CDR3aa: CASSRSGSPYNEQFF

d_gene: -
j_gene: TRBJ2-2
v_gene: TRBV18
abundance: -
CDR3nt: TGTGCCAGCTCACCCTCAGACGGGTACACCGGGGAGCTGTTTTTT
CDR3aa: CASSPSDGYTGELFF

d_gene: -
j_gene: TRBJ2-3
v_gene: TRBV6-5
abundance: -
CDR3nt: TGTGCCAGCAGTTACCCCTTCGGTACGCAGTATTTT
CDR3aa: CASSYPFGTQYF

d_gene: TRBD1
j_gene: TRBJ1-2
v_gene: TRBV20-1
abundance: -
CDR3nt: TGCAGTGCGCGGACAGGGTTTGGCTACACCTTC
CDR3aa: CSARTGFGYTF

d_gene: TRBD2
j_gene: TRBJ2-7
v_gene: TRBV27
abundance: -
CDR3nt: TGTGCCAGCAGTTCCGGACTAGCGGGGGGGTTTCGGCACGAGCAGTACTTC
CDR3aa: CASSSGLAGGFRHEQYF

d_gene: -
j_gene: TRBJ2-3
v_gene: TRBV4-2
abundance: -
CDR3nt: TGTGCCAGCAGCCAAGATCACGACGGAGCTAGCACAGATACGCAGTATTTT
CDR3aa: CASSQDHDGASTDTQYF

d_gene: -
j_gene: TRBJ2-1
v_gene: TRBV7-2
abundance: -
CDR3nt: TGTGCCAGCAGCTTAGATTTTGCGTTTAATGGAGACAATGAGCAGTTCTTC
CDR3aa: CASSLDFAFNGDNEQFF

d_gene: TRBD1
j_gene: TRBJ2-1
v_gene: TRBV25-1
abundance: -
CDR3nt: TGTGCCAGCAGTGCCTGGACAGGGAACAATGAGCAGTTCTTC
CDR3aa: CASSAWTGNNEQFF

d_gene: -
j_gene: TRBJ1-1
v_gene: TRBV2
abundance: once
CDR3nt: TGTGCCAGCATTCATAGACTCTCGAACACTGAAGCTTTCTTT
CDR3aa: CASIHRLSNTEAFF

d_gene: TRBD2
j_gene: TRBJ2-3
v_gene: TRBV4-1
abundance: -
CDR3nt: TGCGCCAGCAGCCAATGGTCAGTCGGGGGGGCCTCAGATACGCAGTATTTT
CDR3aa: CASSQWSVGGASDTQYF

d_gene: TRBD1
j_gene: TRBJ1-5
v_gene: TRBV19
abundance: -
CDR3nt: TGTGCCAGTAGTATAAGAACAGGGGATCAGCCCCAGCATTTT
CDR3aa: CASSIRTGDQPQHF

d_gene: -
j_gene: TRBJ1-1
v_gene: TRBV6-1
abundance: -
CDR3nt: TGTGCCAGCAGTGAATATCGGGGGGCGATCACTGAAGCTTTCTTT
CDR3aa: CASSEYRGAITEAFF

d_gene: TRBD2
j_gene: TRBJ2-2
v_gene: TRBV11-3
abundance: once
CDR3nt: TGTGCCAGCAGCCGGACTAGCTTGAACACCGGGGAGCTGTTTTTT
CDR3aa: CASSRTSLNTGELFF